The entry below gives a single TCR beta chain sequence along with its context. Its antigen is undetermined. The PCR had 60 Vbeta and 13 Jbeta primers. Repertoires were generated with immunoSEQ multiplex PCR, while TCRdb's copy carries only in-frame clones and drops some. The repertoire includes 90,000 to 120,000 clones, about 70% of them detected once, and over 2.5% sits in the top ten. This sample stems from a study of cytomegalovirus exposure and HLA in healthy donors. General study findings and limits: Productive rates of about 87% or about 30% were seen for most TCR beta V segments in an earlier analysis.

The V end lost 4 bases, the J end lost 4 bases, and 12 bases lay between the germline ends. The germline gives CDR1 SGHTS, CDR2 YDEGEE. CDR3 size: 14 residues. Source material: PBMCs. The sequence derives from a man in his fifties in good health and CMV-seropositive. The V and J genes are TRBV5-8 and TRBJ1-3; possible D gene TRBD1, 6 bases. CDR3 protein: CASSLGTNGNTIYF. CDR3 coding DNA: TGTGCCAGCAGCCTCGGGACAAACGGAAACACCATATATTTT.